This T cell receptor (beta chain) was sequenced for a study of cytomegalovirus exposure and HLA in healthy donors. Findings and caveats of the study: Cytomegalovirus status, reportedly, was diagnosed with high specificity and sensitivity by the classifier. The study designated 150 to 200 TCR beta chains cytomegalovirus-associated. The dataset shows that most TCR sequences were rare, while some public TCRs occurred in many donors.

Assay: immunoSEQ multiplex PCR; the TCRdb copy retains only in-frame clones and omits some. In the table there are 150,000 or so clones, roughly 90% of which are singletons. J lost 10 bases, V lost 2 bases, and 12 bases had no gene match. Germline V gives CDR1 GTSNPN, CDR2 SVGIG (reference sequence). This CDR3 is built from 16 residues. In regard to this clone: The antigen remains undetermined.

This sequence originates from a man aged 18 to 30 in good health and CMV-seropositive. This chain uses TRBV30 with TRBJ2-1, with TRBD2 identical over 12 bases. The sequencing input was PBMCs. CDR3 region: CAWSLGLAGGGGEQFF. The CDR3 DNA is TGTGCCTGGAGTCTAGGTCTAGCGGGAGGGGGGGGAGAGCAGTTCTTC.